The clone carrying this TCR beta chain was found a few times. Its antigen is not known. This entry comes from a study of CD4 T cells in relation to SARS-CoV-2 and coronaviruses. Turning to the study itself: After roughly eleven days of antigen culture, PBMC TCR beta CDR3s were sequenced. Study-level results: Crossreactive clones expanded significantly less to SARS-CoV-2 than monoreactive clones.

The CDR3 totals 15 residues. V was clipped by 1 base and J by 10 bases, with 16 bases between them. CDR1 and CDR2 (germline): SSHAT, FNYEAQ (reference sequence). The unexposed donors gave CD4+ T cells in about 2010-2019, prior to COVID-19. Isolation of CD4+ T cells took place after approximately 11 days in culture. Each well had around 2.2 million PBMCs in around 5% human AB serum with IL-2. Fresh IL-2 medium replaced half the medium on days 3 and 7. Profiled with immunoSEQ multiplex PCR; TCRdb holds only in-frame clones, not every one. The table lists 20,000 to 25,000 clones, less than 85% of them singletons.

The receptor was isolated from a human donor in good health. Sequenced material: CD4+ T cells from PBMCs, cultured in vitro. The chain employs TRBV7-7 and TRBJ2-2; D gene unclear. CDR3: CASSLGVTATEELFF. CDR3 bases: TGTGCCAGCAGCTTAGGAGTGACCGCGACGGAGGAGCTGTTTTTT.